This TCR beta chain stems from a study of blood T cell repertoires in COVID-19. Study information: Material from acute and convalescent COVID-19 was sourced from the United States, Italy and Spain. PBMCs, B-cell-depleted T cells, or T cells provided the cDNA or gDNA that made up the material.

Original handling: Nucleated cell counts were estimated from reference gene primer amplification. Sequencing used immunoSEQ multiplex PCR; TCRdb keeps in-frame clones, though not all of them. V and J calls plus clone size are reproduced from that table; the DNA served to infer D and trimming. The sample lists some 38,000 clones, 80% to 90% occurring once. Germline values: CDR1 SGHRS, CDR2 YFSETQ. V was clipped by 4 bases and J by 6 bases; unmatched bases: 3. This CDR3 region has 13 residues. The clonotype comes from an older man with acute or convalescent COVID-19. Material for sequencing was peripheral blood. The chain carries TRBV5-1 and TRBJ2-2; 7 positions agree with TRBD2. DNA of the CDR3: TGCGCCAGCAGCCTTACTAGCGCCGGGGAGCTGTTTTTT. Encoded protein: CASSLTSAGELFF.